This TCR beta chain was identified in a study of OX40 agonist ivuxolimab in advanced cancers. Study results and caveats: Doses of 0.1 to 3.0 mg/kg were accompanied by clonal expansion of CD4+ and CD8+ blood T cells by week 6.

Germline CDR1 reads MNHEY; CDR2 reads SVGAGI. The length of the CDR3 is 13 residues. Between the trimmed V and J ends, which lost 5 bases and 4 bases, there was a span of 11 bases. Concerning this clone: Antigen specificity is unknown.

Sequenced by immunoSEQ multiplex PCR; TCRdb stores in-frame clones only, minus some. The table includes 77,000 or so clones, 85% to 95% detected once. The chain joins TRBV6-5 to TRBJ1-2; no definite D call. This TCR derives from an adult with an advanced solid tumor such as melanoma, head and neck, liver or kidney cancer. Sample: CD4+ or CD8+ T cells sorted from blood, taken in a trial of the OX40 agonist ivuxolimab. CDR3 in amino acids: CASSSQEIYGYTF. The CDR3 bases are TGTGCCAGCAGTAGTCAGGAGATCTATGGCTACACCTTC.